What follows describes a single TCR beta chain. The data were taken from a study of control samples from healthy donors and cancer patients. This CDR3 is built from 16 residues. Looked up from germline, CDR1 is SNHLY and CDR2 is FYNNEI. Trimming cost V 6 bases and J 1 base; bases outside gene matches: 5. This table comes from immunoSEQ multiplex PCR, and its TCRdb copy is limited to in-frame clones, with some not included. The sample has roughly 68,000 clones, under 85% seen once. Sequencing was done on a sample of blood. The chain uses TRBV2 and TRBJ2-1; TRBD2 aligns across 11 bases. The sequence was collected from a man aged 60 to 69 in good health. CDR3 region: CASRASGRRSYNEQFF. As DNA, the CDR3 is TGTGCCAGCAGGGCTAGCGGGAGGAGGTCCTACAATGAGCAGTTCTTC.